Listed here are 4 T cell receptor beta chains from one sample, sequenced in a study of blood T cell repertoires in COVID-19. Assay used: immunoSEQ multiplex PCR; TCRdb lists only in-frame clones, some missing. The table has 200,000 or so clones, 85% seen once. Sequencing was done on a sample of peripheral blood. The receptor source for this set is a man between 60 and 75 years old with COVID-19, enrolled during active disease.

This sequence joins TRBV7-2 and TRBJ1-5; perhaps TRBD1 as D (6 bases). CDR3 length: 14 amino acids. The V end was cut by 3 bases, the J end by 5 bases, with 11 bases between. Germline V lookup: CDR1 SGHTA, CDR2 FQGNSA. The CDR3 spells CASSFDSGDQPQHF. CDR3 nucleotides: TGTGCCAGCAGCTTCGACTCAGGGGATCAGCCCCAGCATTTT.

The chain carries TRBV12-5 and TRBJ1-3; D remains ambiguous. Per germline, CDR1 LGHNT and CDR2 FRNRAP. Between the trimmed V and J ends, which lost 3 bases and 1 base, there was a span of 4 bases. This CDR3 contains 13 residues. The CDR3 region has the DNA TGTGCTAGTGGTTTTCGGTCTGGAAACACCATATATTTT. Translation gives CASGFRSGNTIYF.

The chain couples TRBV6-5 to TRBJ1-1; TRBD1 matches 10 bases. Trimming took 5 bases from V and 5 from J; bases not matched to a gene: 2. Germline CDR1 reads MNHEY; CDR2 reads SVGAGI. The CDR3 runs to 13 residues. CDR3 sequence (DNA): TGTGCCAGCAGTCGACAGGGGGCAACTGAAGCTTTCTTT. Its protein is CASSRQGATEAFF.

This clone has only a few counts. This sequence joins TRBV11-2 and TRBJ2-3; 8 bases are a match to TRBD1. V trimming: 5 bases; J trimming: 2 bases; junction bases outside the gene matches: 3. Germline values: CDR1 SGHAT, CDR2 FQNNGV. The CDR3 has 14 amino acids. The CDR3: CASSVDRDTDTQYF. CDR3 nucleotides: TGTGCCAGCAGCGTGGACAGGGACACAGATACGCAGTATTTT.